A single T cell receptor (beta chain) is shown here with its context. The entry originates in a study of blood T cell repertoires in COVID-19. Study details: Samples taken during acute and convalescent COVID-19 were collected in the United States, Italy and Spain. Sample material is recorded as cDNA or gDNA derived from T cells, B-cell-depleted T cells, or PBMCs.

Authors' processing steps: Reference gene primer amplification gave estimated nucleated cell counts. Clones were sequenced by immunoSEQ multiplex PCR, and TCRdb holds only the in-frame ones, with some missing. Clone size and V and J calls were adopted from that table, with D and trimming inferred from the DNA. This sample has about 20,000 clones, with roughly 89% found just once. This CDR3 has 14 residues. The V and J ends lost 3 bases and 7 bases, in that order; junction bases with no gene match: 4. Germline-derived CDR1 and CDR2 are SGHRS and YFSETQ. The TCR originated in a human donor in a cohort sampled during active COVID-19. Sequencing input: peripheral blood. The chain is built from TRBV5-1 and TRBJ1-6; 7 positions match TRBD1. CDR3 DNA: TGCGCCAGCAGCTCCCGGGACAGAAATTCACCCCTCCACTTT. It specifies CASSSRDRNSPLHF.